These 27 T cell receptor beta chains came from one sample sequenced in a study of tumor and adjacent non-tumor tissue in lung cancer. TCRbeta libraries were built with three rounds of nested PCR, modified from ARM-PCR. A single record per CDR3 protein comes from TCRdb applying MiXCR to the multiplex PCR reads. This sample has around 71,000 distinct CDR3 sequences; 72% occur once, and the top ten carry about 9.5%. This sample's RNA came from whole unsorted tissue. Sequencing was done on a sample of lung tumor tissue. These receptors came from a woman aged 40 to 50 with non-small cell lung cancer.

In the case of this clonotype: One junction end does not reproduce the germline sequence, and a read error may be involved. The CDR3 spells CAGSSRGGTCNEQFF. Written as DNA, the CDR3 is TGTGCCGGCAGTAGCAGGGGGGGCACCTGCAATGAGCAGTTCTTC. The J gene is TRBJ2-1, the V gene TRBV28, with D possibly being TRBD1 or TRBD2 (7 bases each). CDR1 is MDHEN and CDR2 is SYDVKM in the germline V gene. This CDR3 is built from 15 residues.

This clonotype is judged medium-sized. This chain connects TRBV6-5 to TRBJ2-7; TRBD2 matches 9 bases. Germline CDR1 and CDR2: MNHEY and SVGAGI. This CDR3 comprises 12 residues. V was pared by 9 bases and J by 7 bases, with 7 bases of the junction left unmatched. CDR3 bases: TGTGCCAGACCTAGCGGGGTCATGGAGCAGTACTTC. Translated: CARPSGVMEQYF.

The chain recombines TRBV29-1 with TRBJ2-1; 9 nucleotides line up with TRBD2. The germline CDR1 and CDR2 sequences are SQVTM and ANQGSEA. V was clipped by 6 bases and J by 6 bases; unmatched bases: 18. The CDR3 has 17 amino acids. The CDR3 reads CSVWGEAGGPVGNEQFF. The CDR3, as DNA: TGCAGCGTGTGGGGGGAAGCGGGAGGACCCGTCGGCAATGAGCAGTTCTTC.

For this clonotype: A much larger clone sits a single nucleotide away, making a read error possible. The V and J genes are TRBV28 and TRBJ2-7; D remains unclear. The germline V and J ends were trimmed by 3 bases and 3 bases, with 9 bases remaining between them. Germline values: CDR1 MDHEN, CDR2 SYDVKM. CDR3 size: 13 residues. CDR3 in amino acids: CASSFGSLYEQYF. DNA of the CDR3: TGTGCCAGCAGTTTTGGATCTCTCTACGAGCAGTACTTC. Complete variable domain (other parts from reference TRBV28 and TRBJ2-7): DVKVTQSSRYLVKRTGEKVFLECVQDMDHENMFWYRQDPGLGLRLIYFSYDVKMKEKGDIPEGYSVSREKKERFSLILESASTNQTSMYLCASSFGSLYEQYFGPGTRLTVT.

The CDR3 nucleotides are TGTGCCAGCAGCCAGGGGCTAGCGTGGGGCCACGAGCAGTACTTC. It specifies CASSQGLAWGHEQYF. The V call is TRBV11-3, the J call TRBJ2-7; the D gene could be TRBD1 or TRBD2 (6 bases each). The CDR3 has 15 residues. Trimming left V 5 bases short and J 5 bases short, with 19 bases between. Looked up from germline, CDR1 is SGHNT and CDR2 is YENEEA.

The CDR3 DNA follows: TGCGCCAGCGGTGTGACTGAAAATAGGGAGCAGTTCTTC. It translates to CASGVTENREQFF. The chain recombines TRBV10-2 with TRBJ2-1; D gene uncertain. In germline, CDR1 is WSHSY, CDR2 SAAADI. CDR3 length equals 13 residues. Trimming pared 8 bases from V and 10 bases from J, leaving 18 bases between.

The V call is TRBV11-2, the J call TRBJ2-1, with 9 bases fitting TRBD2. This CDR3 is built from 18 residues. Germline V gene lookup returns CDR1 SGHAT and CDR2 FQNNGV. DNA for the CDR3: TGTGTCATCAGCTCGCGCATCGTAACTAGCGGGCGACTAAGGGAGCAGTTCTTC. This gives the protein CVISSRIVTSGRLREQFF. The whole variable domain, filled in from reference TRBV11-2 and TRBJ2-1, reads EAGVAQSPRYKIIEKRQSVAFWCNPISGHATLYWYQQILGQGPKLLIQFQNNGVVDDSQLPKDRFSAERLKGVDSTLKIQPAKLEDSAVYLCVISSRIVTSGRLREQFFGPGTRLTVL.

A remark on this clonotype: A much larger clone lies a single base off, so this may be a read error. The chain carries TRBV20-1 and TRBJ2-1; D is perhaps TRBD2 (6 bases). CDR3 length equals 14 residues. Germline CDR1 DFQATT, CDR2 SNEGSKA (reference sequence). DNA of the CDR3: TGCAGTGCTAGGGTCCCAGGGAGGCCTAATGACCAGTTCTTC. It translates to CSARVPGRPNDQFF.

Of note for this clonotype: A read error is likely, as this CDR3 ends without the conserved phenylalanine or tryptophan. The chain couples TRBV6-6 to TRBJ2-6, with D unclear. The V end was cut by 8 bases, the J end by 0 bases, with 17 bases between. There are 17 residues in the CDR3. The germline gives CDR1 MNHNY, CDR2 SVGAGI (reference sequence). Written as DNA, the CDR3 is TGTGCCAGCCGGCCATCGACTGTGATCTCTGGGGCCAACGTCCTGACTCTC. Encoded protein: CASRPSTVISGANVLTL.

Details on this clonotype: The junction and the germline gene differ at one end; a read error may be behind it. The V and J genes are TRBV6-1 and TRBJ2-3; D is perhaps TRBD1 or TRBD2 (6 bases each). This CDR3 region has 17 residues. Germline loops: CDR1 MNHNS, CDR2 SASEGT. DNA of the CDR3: TGTGCTAGCAGGGGTGCGGGGCCCGAACCCCGGCTGAATACGCAGTATTTT. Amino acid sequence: CASRGAGPEPRLNTQYF.

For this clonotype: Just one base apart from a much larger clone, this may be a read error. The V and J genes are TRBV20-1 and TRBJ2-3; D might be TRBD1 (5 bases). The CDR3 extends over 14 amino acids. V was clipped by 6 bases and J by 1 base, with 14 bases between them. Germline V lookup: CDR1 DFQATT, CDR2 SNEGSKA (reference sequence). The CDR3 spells CSASRSRGTDTQYF. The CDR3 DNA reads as TGCAGTGCCTCTCGGAGCAGGGGCACAGATACGCAGTATTTT.

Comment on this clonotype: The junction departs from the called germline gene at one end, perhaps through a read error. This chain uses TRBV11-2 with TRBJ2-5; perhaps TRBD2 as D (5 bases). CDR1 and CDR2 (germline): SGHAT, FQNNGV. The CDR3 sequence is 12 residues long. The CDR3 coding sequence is TGTGCCAACAGCTTAGAGGGAAAGATCCAGTATTTC. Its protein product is CANSLEGKIQYF. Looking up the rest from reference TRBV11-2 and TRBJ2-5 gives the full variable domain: EAGVAQSPRYKIIEKRQSVAFWCNPISGHATLYWYQQILGQGPKLLIQFQNNGVVDDSQLPKDRFSAERLKGVDSTLKIQPAKLEDSAVYLCANSLEGKIQYFGPGTRLLVL.

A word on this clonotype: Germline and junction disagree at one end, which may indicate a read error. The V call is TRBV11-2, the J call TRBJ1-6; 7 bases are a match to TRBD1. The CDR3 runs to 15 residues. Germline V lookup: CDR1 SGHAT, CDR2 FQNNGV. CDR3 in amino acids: CASSSNGQVNSSLHF. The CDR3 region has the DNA TGTGCCAGTAGCTCGAACGGACAGGTGAATTCATCCCTCCACTTT.

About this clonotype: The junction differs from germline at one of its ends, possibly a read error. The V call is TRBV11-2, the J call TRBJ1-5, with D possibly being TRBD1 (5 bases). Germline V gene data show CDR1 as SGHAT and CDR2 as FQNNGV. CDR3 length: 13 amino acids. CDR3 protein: CASSDSPNQPQHF. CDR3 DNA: TGTGCAAGCAGCGACAGTCCCAATCAGCCTCAGCATTTT. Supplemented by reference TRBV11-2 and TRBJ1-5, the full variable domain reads EAGVAQSPRYKIIEKRQSVAFWCNPISGHATLYWYQQILGQGPKLLIQFQNNGVVDDSQLPKDRFSAERLKGVDSTLKIQPAKLEDSAVYLCASSDSPNQPQHFGDGTRLSIL.

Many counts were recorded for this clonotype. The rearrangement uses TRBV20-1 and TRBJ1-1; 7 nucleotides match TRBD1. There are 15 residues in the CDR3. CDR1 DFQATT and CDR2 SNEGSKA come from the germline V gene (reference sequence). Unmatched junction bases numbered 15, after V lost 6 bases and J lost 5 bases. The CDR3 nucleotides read TGCAGTGCCAGGGGGGTGAGGGGCCGAGGAACTGAAGCTTTCTTT. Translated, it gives CSARGVRGRGTEAFF.

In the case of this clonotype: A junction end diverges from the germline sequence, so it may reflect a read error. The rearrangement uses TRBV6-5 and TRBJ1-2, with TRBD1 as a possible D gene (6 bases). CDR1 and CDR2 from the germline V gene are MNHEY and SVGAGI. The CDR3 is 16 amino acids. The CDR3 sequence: CATSPEPRGGLGGCTF. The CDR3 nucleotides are TGTGCCACCAGTCCCGAACCCCGGGGGGGTCTCGGGGGCTGCACCTTC.

CDR3 residues: CASSLGLAVGGEAQYF. DNA of the CDR3: TGTGCCAGCAGTTTAGGACTAGCGGTCGGGGGGGAGGCCCAGTACTTC. The chain uses TRBV12-3 or TRBV12-4 and TRBJ2-5; 9 positions agree with TRBD2. This CDR3 contains 16 residues. V lost 1 base and J lost 9; bases outside the gene matches: 12.

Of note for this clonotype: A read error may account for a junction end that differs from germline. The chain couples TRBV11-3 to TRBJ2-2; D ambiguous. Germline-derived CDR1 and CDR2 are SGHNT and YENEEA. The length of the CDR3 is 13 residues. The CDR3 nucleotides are TGTGCCAGCAGCTTAGCCGGCCACTTGGAGCTGTTCTTT. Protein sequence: CASSLAGHLELFF.

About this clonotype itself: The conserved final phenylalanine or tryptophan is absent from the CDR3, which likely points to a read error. The chain's CDR3 is CSSSEFGNQETQYI. The DNA of the CDR3 is TGCTCCAGCAGTGAGTTTGGGAACCAAGAGACCCAGTACATC. The gene calls are TRBV10-1 and TRBJ2-5, with unresolved D. This CDR3 comprises 14 residues. Germline V gene data show CDR1 as WNHNN and CDR2 as SYGVQD (reference sequence).

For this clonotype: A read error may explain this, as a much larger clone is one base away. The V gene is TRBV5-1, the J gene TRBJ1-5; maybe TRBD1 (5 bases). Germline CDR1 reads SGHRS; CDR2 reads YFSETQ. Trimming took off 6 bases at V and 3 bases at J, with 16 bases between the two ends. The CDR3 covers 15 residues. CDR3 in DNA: TGCGCCAGCAACGACGGCACAGGATCCAATCAGCCCCAGCATTTT. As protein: CASNDGTGSNQPQHF.

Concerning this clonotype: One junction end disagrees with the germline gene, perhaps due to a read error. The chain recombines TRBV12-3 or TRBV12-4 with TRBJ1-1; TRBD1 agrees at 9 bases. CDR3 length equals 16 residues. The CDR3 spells CASNAYLDRGNTESFF. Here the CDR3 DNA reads TGTGCCAGCAATGCCTACCTGGACAGGGGAAACACTGAATCTTTCTTT.

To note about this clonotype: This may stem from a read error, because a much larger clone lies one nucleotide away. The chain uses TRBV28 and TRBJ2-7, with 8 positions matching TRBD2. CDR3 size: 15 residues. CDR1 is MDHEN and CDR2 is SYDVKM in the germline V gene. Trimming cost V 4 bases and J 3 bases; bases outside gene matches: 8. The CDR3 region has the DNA TGTGCCAGCAGTTCAGGACTAGCCCAGTTCTACGAGCAGTACTTC. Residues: CASSSGLAQFYEQYF.

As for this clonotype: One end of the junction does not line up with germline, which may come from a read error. The DNA for the CDR3 is TGTGCCAGGAGCTATTCCCTGGGACGGGGTGTGACCCAGTACTTC. It translates to CARSYSLGRGVTQYF. The chain employs TRBV11-2 and TRBJ2-5; either TRBD1 or TRBD2 may supply D (5 bases each). CDR1 SGHAT and CDR2 FQNNGV come from the germline V gene. The CDR3 spans 15 residues. Drawing the rest from reference TRBV11-2 and TRBJ2-5, the complete variable domain is EAGVAQSPRYKIIEKRQSVAFWCNPISGHATLYWYQQILGQGPKLLIQFQNNGVVDDSQLPKDRFSAERLKGVDSTLKIQPAKLEDSAVYLCARSYSLGRGVTQYFGPGTRLLVL.

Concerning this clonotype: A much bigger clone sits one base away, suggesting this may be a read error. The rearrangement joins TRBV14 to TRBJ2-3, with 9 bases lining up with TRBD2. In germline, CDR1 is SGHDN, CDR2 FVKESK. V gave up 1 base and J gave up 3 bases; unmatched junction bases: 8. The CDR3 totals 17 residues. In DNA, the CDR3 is TGTGCCAGCAGCCAAGGGAGGACTAGCGACTCGACAGATACGCAGTATTTT. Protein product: CASSQGRTSDSTDTQYF.

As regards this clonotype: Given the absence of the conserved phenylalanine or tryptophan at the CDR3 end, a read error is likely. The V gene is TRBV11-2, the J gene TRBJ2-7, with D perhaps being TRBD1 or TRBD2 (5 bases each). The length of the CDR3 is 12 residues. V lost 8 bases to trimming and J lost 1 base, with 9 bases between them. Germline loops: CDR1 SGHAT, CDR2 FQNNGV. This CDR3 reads CASGGGSYEQYS. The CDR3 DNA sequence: TGTGCCAGCGGTGGGGGTTCCTACGAGCAGTACTCC.

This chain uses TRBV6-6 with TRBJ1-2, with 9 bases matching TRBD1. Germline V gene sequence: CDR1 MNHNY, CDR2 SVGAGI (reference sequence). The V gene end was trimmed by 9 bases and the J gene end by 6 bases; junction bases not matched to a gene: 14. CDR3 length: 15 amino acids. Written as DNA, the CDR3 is TGTGCCAGTGGCCCCAGGGACAGGGTTACCGATGGCTACACCTTC. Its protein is CASGPRDRVTDGYTF.

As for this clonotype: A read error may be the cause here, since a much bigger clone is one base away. The CDR3 protein is CSAKSLAGRSYNEQFF. Written as DNA, the CDR3 is TGCAGTGCTAAATCTCTGGCGGGAAGGTCCTACAATGAGCAGTTCTTC. The chain couples TRBV20-1 to TRBJ2-1, with D possibly TRBD2 on 6 matching bases. The CDR3 is made up of 16 amino acids. The V gene's germline CDR1 is DFQATT and CDR2 SNEGSKA (reference sequence). V was pared by 4 bases and J by 1 base, with 17 bases between.